This TCR beta chain originates from a study of sequential checkpoint blockade in melanoma. The overall study: Maintenance nivolumab came after either treatment sequence.

Libraries were prepared by immunoSEQ multiplex PCR; TCRdb keeps only in-frame clonotypes and omits some of them. The sample has more than 5,000 clones, roughly 50% seen once. Treatment indicated: randomized to nivolumab then ipilimumab (arm A) or the reverse (arm B). CDR1 is SGHRS and CDR2 is YFSETQ in the germline V gene. The V segment lost 1 base and the J segment 4 bases; nucleotides outside the gene matches: 3. The CDR3 runs to 15 residues. This receptor was taken from a human donor with melanoma. V gene TRBV5-1 combines with J gene TRBJ2-1, with TRBD2 identical over 9 bases. Specimen: CD8+ T cells sorted from blood (inferred from file names), collected from a patient given nivolumab and ipilimumab in sequence. The CDR3 here is CASSLNLAGYNEQFF. In nucleotides, the CDR3 is TGCGCCAGCAGCTTGAACCTAGCGGGGTACAATGAGCAGTTCTTC.